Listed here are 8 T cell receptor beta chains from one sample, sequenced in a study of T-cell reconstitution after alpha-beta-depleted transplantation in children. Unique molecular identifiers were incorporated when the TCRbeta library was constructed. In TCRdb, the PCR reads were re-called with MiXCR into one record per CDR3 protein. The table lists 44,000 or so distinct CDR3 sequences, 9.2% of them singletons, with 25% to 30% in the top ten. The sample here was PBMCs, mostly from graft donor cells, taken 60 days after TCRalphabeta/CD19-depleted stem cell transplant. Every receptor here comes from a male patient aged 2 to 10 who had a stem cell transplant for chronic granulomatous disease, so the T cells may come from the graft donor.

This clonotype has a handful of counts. The CDR3 DNA reads as TGTGCCAGCAGCCGAACGGGCACCTACGAGCAGTACTTC. Protein: CASSRTGTYEQYF. The chain joins TRBV11-1 to TRBJ2-7, with D uncertain. The V and J ends lost 5 bases and 2 bases respectively, with 10 bases between them. CDR1 and CDR2 from the germline V gene are SGHAT and FQDESV (reference sequence). The CDR3 contains 13 residues. Full variable domain (outside the CDR3, taken from reference TRBV11-1 and TRBJ2-7): EAEVAQSPRYKITEKSQAVAFWCDPISGHATLYWYRQILGQGPELLVQFQDESVVDDSQLPKDRFSAERLKGVDSTLKIQPAELGDSAMYLCASSRTGTYEQYFGPGTRLTVT.

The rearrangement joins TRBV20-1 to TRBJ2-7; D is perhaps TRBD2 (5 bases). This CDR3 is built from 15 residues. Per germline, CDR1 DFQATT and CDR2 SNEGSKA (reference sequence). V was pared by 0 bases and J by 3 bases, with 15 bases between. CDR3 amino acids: CSARDLGLALYEQYF. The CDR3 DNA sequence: TGCAGTGCTAGAGATCTCGGGCTAGCTCTCTACGAGCAGTACTTC.

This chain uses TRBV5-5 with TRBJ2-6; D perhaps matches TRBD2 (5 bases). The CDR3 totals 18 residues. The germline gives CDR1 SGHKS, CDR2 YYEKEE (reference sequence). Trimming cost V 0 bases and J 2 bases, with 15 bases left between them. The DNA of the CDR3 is TGTGCCAGCAGCTTGGCCACCGGGAATGGAGCTGGGGCCAACGTCCTGACTTTC. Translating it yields CASSLATGNGAGANVLTF.

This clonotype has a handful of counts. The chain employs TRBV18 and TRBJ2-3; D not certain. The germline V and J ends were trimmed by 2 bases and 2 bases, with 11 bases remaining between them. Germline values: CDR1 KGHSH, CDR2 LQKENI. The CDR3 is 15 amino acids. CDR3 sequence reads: CASSPKVSVTDTQYF. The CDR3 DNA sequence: TGTGCCAGCTCACCAAAGGTCTCTGTCACAGATACGCAGTATTTT. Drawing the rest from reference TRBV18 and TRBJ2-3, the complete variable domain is NAGVMQNPRHLVRRRGQEARLRCSPMKGHSHVYWYRQLPEEGLKFMVYLQKENIIDESGMPKERFSAEFPKEGPSILRIQQVVRGDSAAYFCASSPKVSVTDTQYFGPGTRLTVL.

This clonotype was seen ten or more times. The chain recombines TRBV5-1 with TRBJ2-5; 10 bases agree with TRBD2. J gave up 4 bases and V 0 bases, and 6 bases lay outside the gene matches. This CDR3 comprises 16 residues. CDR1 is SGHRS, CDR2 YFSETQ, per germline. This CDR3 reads CASSLVPSGRGETQYF. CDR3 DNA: TGCGCCAGCAGCTTGGTTCCTAGCGGGAGAGGAGAGACCCAGTACTTC.

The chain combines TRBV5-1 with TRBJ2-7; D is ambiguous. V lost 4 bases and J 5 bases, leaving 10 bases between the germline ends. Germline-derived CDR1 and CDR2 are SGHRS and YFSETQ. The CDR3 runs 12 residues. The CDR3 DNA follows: TGCGCCAGCAGCCGAGACCGGGACGAGCAGTACTTC. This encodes CASSRDRDEQYF.

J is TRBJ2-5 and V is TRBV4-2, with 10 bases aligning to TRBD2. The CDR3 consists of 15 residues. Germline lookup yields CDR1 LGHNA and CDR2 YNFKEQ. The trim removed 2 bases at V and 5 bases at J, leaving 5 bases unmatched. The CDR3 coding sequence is TGTGCCAGCAGCCAACTAGCGGGAGCTGCGGAGACCCAGTACTTC. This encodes CASSQLAGAAETQYF.

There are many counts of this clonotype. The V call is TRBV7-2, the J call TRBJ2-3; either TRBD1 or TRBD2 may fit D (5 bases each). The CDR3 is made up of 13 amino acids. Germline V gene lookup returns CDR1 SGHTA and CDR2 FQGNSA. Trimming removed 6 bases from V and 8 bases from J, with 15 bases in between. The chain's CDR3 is CASRPTGRPTQYF. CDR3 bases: TGTGCCAGCAGGCCGACGGGACGCCCTACGCAGTATTTT.